The T cell receptor (beta chain) under discussion was sequenced for a study of blood T cell repertoires in COVID-19. About the research overall: Samples of COVID-19 (acute and convalescent) were obtained from the United States, Italy and Spain. Nucleic acid was either cDNA or gDNA, and it came from T cells, B-cell-depleted T cells, or PBMCs.

Authors' processing steps: It was from reference gene primer amplification that nucleated cell counts were estimated. The protocol was immunoSEQ multiplex PCR, while the TCRdb copy is restricted to in-frame clones and leaves out a portion. V, J and clone size are those of that table, while D and trimming were read from the DNA. The sample holds around 110,000 clones, 70% to 85% seen once. V lost 3 bases to trimming and J lost 5 bases, with 18 bases between them. The CDR3 loop spans 16 amino acids. CDR1 is SGHRS, CDR2 YFSETQ, per germline. The source material was peripheral blood. The origin of this receptor is a man in his 70s with active or convalescent COVID-19. The rearrangement joins TRBV5-1 to TRBJ2-1; D gene ambiguous. The CDR3 DNA is TGCGCCAGCAGCTCTAGTTCCAACCTCATACACAATGAGCAGTTCTTC. Encoded protein: CASSSSSNLIHNEQFF.